This TCR beta chain is drawn from a study of control samples from healthy donors and cancer patients (dated by TCRdb to about 2020). Worth noting for this clone: Its binding antigen is unknown. No base quality information exists; no much larger clone differs at one position.

Receptors were amplified or captured by the immunoSEQ multiplex PCR assay. TCRdb holds this immuneACCESS table with in-frame rearrangements only. Some clones are missing; in checked studies, unresolved V genes explain under half, and the rest has no known cause. The sample table records around 150,000 clones; 70% to 90% of these occur just once. The top ten clonotypes cover 12% of the sample. The TCR originated in a young man in good health. Sequencing input: blood.

The CDR3 in this case is CASSLSRVDTQYF. In nucleotides, the sequence is TGTGCCAGCAGTTTATCGAGAGTAGATACGCAGTATTTT. The sequence joins TRBV27 to TRBJ2-3; the D gene assignment is ambiguous. The germline V gene (reference sequence) supplies CDR1 MNHEY and CDR2 SMNVEV. The CDR3 numbers 13 residues from cysteine through phenylalanine. Only the CDR3 DNA is retained, 39 bases long and in frame from the first base. The trim is 0 bases for V and 5 bases for J, with a gap of 6 bases between the germline ends.